This T cell receptor beta chain was observed in a study of blood T cells in healthy people across ages. This clonotype was counted only a few times. This CDR3 is 14 amino acids long. Germline V gene lookup returns CDR1 SGHDN and CDR2 FVKESK. V lost 8 bases and J 3 bases, leaving 17 bases between the germline ends. Combining a sample-barcoded 5' primer with a J-beta primer mix, a second PCR ran for about 7 to 11 cycles. Each cDNA molecule, via a template-switch adaptor with 12 random nucleotides, was tagged. Each CDR3 protein is one row after TCRdb ran MiXCR on the 5' RACE reads. Of around 1.5 million distinct CDR3 sequences detected, roughly 30% appear once; the ten largest clones hold over 9%.

The clonotype comes from a woman in her twenties or thirties in good health. The V gene is TRBV14, the J gene TRBJ2-7; D gene unclear. Input material: blood. CDR3: CASLGTNGNYEQYF. The CDR3 DNA is TGTGCCAGCCTCGGTACAAACGGAAACTACGAGCAGTACTTC.